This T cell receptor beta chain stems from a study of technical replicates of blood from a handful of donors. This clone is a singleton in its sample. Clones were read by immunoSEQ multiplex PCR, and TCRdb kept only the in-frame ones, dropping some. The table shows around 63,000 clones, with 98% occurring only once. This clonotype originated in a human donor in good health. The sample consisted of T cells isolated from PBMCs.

CDR3 nucleotides: TGTGCCACCACCAACAGACTAGGGCAGGAGCAGTACTTC. As protein: CATTNRLGQEQYF. The chain recombines TRBV15 with TRBJ2-7, with D possibly being TRBD2 (6 bases). The CDR3 totals 13 residues. CDR1 and CDR2 (germline): LNHNV, YYDKDF (reference sequence). Trimming removed 7 bases at V and 7 bases at J, with 17 bases between.